The entry that follows covers one T cell receptor (beta chain) sequence. What it recognizes is unknown. TCRdb's table, derived via immunoSEQ multiplex PCR, lists solely in-frame clones and lacks some. The sample yields about 75,000 clones, roughly 78% seen once. This sample is part of a study of memory CD4+ T cells and cytomegalovirus serostatus. Turning to the study itself: Healthy Belgian adult donors included 9 or 10 CMV-positive and 24 CMV-negative people. Study outcomes and limitations: Of 150 to 200 reported CMV TCRbeta sequences, roughly 70 were found in memory CD4+ repertoires. A US-trained random forest predicted CMV serostatus with median AUC around 0.91.

The sort gate was single viable CD3+CD4+CD8-CD45RO+ cells for memory CD4+ T cells. The CDR3 totals 14 residues. Germline lookup yields CDR1 SNHLY and CDR2 FYNNEI. The V end was cut by 8 bases, the J end by 0 bases, with 11 bases between. Sample: memory CD4+ T cells from blood. This receptor was taken from an adult in good health and CMV-seropositive. This chain links TRBV2 with TRBJ1-5; no reliable D call. This CDR3 reads CASASKYSNQPQHF. The CDR3 region has the DNA TGTGCCAGCGCTAGCAAATATAGCAATCAGCCCCAGCATTTT.